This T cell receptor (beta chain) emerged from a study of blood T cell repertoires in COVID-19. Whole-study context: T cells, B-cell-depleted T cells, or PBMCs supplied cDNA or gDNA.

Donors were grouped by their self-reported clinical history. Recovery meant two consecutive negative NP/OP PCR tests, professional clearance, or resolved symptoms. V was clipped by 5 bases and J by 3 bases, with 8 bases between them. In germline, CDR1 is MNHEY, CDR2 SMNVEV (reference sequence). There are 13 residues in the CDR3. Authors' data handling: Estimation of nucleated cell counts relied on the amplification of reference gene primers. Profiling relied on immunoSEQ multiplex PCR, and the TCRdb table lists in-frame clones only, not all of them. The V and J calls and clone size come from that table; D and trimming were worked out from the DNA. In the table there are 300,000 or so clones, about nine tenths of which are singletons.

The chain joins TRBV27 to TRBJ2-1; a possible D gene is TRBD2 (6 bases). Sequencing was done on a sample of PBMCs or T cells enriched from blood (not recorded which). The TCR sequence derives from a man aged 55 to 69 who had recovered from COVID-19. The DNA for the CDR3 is TGTGCCAGCAGTCTAGCGTTCTACAATGAGCAGTTCTTC. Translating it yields CASSLAFYNEQFF.